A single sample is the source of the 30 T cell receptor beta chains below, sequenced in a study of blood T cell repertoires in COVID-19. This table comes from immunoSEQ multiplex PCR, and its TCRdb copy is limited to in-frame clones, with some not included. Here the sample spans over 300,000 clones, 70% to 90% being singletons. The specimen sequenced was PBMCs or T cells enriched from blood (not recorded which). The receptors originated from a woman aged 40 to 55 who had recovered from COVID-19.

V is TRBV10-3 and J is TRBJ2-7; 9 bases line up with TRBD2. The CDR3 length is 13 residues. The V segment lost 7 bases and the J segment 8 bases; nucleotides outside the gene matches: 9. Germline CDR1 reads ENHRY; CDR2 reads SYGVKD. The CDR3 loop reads CAIKTVAGEQQYF. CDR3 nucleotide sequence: TGTGCCATCAAGACGGTAGCGGGGGAGCAGCAGTACTTC.

CDR3 loop: CASSVGTSGGEETQYF. CDR3 DNA sequence: TGTGCCAGCAGCGTAGGGACTAGCGGGGGGGAAGAGACCCAGTACTTC. The genes are TRBV7-2 and TRBJ2-5, with TRBD2 identical over 16 bases. The germline V gene encodes CDR1 SGHTA and CDR2 FQGNSA. The V and J ends lost 5 bases and 3 bases, in that order; junction bases with no gene match: 3. The CDR3 spans 16 residues.

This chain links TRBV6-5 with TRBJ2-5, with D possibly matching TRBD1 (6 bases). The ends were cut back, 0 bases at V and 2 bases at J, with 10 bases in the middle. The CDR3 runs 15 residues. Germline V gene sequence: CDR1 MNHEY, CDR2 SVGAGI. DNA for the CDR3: TGTGCCAGCAGTTACTCAAGGGACACTCAAGAGACCCAGTACTTC. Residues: CASSYSRDTQETQYF.

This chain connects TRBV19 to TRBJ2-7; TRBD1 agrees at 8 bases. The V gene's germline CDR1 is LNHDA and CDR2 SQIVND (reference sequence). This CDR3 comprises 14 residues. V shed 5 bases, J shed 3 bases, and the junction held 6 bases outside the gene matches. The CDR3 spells CASSPGQAYYEQYF. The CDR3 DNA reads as TGTGCCAGTAGTCCGGGACAGGCTTACTACGAGCAGTACTTC.

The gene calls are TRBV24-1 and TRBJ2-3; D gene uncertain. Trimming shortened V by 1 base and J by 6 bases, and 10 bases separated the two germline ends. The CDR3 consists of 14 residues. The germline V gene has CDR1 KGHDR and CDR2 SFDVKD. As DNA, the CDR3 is TGTGCCACCAGTGATTTACCAGGATACGATACGCAGTATTTT. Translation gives CATSDLPGYDTQYF.

The CDR3 nucleotides are TGTGCCAGCAGTGACTCGGCGGGAGGGGACACCGGGGAGCTGTTTTTT. It codes for CASSDSAGGDTGELFF. This chain connects TRBV6-4 to TRBJ2-2; 9 positions agree with TRBD2. Germline CDR1 reads MRHNA; CDR2 reads SNTAGT. After removal of 0 bases from V and 3 bases from J, the junction contained 2 bases not matched to a gene. The CDR3 loop spans 16 amino acids.

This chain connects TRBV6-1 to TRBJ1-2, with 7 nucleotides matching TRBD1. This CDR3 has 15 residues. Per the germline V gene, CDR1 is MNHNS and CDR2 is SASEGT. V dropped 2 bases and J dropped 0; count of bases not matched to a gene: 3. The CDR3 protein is CASSEMTGPNYGYTF. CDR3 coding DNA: TGTGCCAGCAGTGAAATGACAGGGCCTAACTATGGCTACACCTTC.

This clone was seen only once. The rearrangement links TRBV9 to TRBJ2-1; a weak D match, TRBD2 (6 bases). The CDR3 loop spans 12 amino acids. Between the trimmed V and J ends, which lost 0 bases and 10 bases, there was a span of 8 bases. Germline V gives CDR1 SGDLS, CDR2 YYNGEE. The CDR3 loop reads CASSVEEGEQFF. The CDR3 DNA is TGTGCCAGCAGCGTAGAGGAGGGAGAGCAGTTCTTC.

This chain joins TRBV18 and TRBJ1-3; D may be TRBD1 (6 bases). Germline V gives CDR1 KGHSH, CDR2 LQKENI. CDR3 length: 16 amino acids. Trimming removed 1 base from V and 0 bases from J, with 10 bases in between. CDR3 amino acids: CASSPQGQSSGNTIYF. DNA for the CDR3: TGTGCCAGCTCACCACAAGGACAGAGCTCTGGAAACACCATATATTTT. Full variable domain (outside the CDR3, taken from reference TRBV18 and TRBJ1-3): NAGVMQNPRHLVRRRGQEARLRCSPMKGHSHVYWYRQLPEEGLKFMVYLQKENIIDESGMPKERFSAEFPKEGPSILRIQQVVRGDSAAYFCASSPQGQSSGNTIYFGEGSWLTVV.

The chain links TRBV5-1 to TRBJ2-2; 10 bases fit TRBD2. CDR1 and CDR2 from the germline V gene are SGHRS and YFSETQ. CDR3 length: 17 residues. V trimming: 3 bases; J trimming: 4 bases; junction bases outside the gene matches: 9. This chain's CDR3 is CASSSLAGGTGTGELFF. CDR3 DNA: TGCGCCAGCAGCTCGTTAGCGGGGGGCACGGGCACCGGGGAGCTGTTTTTT.

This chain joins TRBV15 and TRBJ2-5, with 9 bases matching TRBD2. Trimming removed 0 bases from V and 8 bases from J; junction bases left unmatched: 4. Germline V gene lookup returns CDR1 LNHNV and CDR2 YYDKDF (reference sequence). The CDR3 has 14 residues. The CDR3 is CATSRDRTSATQYF. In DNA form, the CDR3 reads TGTGCCACCAGCAGAGATCGGACTAGCGCTACCCAGTACTTC. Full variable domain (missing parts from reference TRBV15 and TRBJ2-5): DAMVIQNPRYQVTQFGKPVTLSCSQTLNHNVMYWYQQKSSQAPKLLFHYYDKDFNNEADTPDNFQSRRPNTSFCFLDIRSPGLGDTAMYLCATSRDRTSATQYFGPGTRLLVL.

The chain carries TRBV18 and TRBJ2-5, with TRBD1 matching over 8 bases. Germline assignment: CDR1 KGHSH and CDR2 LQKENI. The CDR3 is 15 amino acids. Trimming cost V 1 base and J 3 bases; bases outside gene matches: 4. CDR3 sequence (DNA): TGTGCCAGCTCACCACAGACAGGGGCCGAAGAGACCCAGTACTTC. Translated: CASSPQTGAEETQYF.

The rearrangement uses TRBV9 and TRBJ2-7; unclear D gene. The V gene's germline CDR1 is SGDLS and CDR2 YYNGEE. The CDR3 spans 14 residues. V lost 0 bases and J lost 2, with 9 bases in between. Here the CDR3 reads CASSVDSLAYEQYF. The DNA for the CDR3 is TGTGCCAGCAGCGTAGATAGTCTAGCCTACGAGCAGTACTTC.

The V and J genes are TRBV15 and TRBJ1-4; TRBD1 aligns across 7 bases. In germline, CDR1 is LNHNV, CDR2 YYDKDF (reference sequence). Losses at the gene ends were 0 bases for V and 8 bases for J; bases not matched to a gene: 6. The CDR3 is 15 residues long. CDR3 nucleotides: TGTGCCACCAGCAGAGATGGACAGGATGGGGAAAAACTGTTTTTT. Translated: CATSRDGQDGEKLFF.

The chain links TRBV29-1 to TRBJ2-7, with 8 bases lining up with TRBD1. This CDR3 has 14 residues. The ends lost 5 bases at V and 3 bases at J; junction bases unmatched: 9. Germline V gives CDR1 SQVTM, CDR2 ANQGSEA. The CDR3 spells CSVRGDRIGYEQYF. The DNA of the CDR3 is TGCAGCGTTAGGGGGGACAGGATAGGCTACGAGCAGTACTTC.

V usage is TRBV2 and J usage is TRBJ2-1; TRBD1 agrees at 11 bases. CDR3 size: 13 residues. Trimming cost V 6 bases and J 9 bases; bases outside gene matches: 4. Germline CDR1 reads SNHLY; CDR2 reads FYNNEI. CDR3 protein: CASRDRGRVEQFF. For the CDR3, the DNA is TGTGCCAGCAGGGACAGGGGGCGGGTTGAGCAGTTCTTC.

As DNA, the CDR3 is TGTGCCAGTAGTAGTAAACCATCATCCCCCCGGGACACTGAAGCTTTCTTT. The encoded protein is CASSSKPSSPRDTEAFF. This chain links TRBV19 with TRBJ1-1, with D unresolved. V lost 4 bases and J lost 3, with 21 bases in between. The CDR3 runs 17 residues. The germline CDR1 and CDR2 sequences are LNHDA and SQIVND (reference sequence). Drawing the rest from reference TRBV19 and TRBJ1-1, the complete variable domain is DGGITQSPKYLFRKEGQNVTLSCEQNLNHDAMYWYRQDPGQGLRLIYYSQIVNDFQKGDIAEGYSVSREKKESFPLTVTSAQKNPTAFYLCASSSKPSSPRDTEAFFGQGTRLTVV.

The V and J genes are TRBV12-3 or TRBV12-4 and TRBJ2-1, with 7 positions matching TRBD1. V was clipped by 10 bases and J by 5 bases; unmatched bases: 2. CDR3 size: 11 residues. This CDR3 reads CATGTDNEQFF. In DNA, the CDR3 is TGTGCCACCGGGACAGACAATGAGCAGTTCTTC.

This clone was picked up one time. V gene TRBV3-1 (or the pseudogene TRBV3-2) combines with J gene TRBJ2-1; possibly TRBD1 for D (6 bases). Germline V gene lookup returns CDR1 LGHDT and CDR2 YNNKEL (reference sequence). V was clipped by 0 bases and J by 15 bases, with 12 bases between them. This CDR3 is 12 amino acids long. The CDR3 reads CASSQDNRVSFF. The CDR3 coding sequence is TGTGCCAGCAGCCAAGACAACAGGGTGTCGTTCTTC.

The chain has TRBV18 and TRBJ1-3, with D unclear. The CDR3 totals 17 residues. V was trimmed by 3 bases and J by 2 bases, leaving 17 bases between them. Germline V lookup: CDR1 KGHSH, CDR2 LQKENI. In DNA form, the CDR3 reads TGTGCCAGCTCACCCCTCCCTAATACGGAGGCTGGAAACACCATATATTTT. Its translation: CASSPLPNTEAGNTIYF.

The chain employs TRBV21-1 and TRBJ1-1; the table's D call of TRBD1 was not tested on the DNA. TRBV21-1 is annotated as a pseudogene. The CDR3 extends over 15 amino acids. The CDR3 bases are TGTGCCAGCAGCACCTACTGGGACAGCAAATTCGTAGCTTTCTTT. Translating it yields CASSTYWDSKFVAFF.

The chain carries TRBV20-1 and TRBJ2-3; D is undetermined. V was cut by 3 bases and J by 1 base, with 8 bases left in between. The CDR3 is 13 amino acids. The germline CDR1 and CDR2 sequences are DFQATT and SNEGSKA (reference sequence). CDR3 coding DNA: TGCAGTGCTAGTACCTACGGCACAGATACGCAGTATTTT. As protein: CSASTYGTDTQYF.

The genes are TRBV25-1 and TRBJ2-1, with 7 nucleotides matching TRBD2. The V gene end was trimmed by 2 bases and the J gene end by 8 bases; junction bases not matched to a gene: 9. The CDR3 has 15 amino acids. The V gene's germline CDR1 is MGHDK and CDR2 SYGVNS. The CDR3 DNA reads TGTGCCAGCAGTGAAAGCGGGACCCTATCGGATGAGCAGTTCTTC. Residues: CASSESGTLSDEQFF.

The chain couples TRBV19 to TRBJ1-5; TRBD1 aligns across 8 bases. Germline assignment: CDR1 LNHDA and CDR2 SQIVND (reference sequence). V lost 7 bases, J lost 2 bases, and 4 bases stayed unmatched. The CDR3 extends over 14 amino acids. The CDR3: CASNGQGGNQPQHF. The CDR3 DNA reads TGTGCCAGTAATGGACAGGGCGGCAATCAGCCCCAGCATTTT.

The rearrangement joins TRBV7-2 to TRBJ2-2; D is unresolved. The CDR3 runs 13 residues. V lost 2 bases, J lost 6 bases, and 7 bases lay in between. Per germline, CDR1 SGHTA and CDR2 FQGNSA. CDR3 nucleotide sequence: TGTGCCAGCAGCTTACTTTTTCCCGGGGAGCTGTTTTTT. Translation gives CASSLLFPGELFF.

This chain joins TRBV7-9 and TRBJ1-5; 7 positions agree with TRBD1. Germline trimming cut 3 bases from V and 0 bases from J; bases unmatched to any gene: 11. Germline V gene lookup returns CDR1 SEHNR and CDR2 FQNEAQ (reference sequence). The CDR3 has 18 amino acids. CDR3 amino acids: CASSLARDSDLSNQPQHF. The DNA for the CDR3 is TGTGCCAGCAGCTTGGCCCGGGACAGCGACCTTAGCAATCAGCCCCAGCATTTT. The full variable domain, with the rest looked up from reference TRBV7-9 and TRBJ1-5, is DTGVSQNPRHKITKRGQNVTFRCDPISEHNRLYWYRQTLGQGPEFLTYFQNEAQLEKSRLLSDRFSAERPKGSFSTLEIQRTEQGDSAMYLCASSLARDSDLSNQPQHFGDGTRLSIL.

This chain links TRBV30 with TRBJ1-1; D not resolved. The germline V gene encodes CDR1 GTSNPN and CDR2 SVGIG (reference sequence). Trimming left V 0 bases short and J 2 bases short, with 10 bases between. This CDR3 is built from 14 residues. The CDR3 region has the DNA TGTGCCTGGAGTGTATATCGGGTAAACACTGAAGCTTTCTTT. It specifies CAWSVYRVNTEAFF. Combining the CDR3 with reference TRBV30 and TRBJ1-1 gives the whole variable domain SQTIHQWPATLVQPVGSPLSLECTVEGTSNPNLYWYRQAAGRGLQLLFYSVGIGQISSEVPQNLSASRPQDRQFILSSKKLLLSDSGFYLCAWSVYRVNTEAFFGQGTRLTVV.

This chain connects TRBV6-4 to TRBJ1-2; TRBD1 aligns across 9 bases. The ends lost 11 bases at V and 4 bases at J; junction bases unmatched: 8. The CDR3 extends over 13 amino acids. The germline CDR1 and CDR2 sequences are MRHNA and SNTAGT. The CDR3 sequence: CAGTGGAGYGYTF. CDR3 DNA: TGTGCCGGAACAGGGGGCGCCGGCTATGGCTACACCTTC.

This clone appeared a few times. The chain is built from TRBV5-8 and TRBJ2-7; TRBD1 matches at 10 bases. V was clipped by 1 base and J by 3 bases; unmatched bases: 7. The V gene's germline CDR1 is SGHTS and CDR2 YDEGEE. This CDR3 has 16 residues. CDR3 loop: CASSLRRDRGNYEQYF. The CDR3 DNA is TGTGCCAGCAGCTTGCGCCGGGACAGGGGAAACTACGAGCAGTACTTC.

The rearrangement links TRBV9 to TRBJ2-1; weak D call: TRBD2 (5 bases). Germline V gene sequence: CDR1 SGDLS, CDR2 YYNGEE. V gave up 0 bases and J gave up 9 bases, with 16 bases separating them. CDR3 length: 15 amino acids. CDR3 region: CASSVVGLEGSEQFF. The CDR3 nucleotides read TGTGCCAGCAGCGTAGTTGGGCTAGAAGGGAGTGAGCAGTTCTTC.